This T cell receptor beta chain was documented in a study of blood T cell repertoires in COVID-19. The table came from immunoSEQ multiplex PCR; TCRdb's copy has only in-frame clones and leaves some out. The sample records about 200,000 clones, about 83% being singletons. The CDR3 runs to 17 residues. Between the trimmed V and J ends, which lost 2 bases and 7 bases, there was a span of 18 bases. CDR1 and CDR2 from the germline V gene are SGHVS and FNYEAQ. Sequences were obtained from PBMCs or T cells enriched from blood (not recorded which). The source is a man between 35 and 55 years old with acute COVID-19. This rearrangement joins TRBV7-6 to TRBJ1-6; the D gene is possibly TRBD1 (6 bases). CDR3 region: CASSLYTLVRGNSPLHF. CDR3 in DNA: TGTGCCAGCAGCTTATACACCTTGGTCAGGGGCAATTCACCCCTCCACTTT.